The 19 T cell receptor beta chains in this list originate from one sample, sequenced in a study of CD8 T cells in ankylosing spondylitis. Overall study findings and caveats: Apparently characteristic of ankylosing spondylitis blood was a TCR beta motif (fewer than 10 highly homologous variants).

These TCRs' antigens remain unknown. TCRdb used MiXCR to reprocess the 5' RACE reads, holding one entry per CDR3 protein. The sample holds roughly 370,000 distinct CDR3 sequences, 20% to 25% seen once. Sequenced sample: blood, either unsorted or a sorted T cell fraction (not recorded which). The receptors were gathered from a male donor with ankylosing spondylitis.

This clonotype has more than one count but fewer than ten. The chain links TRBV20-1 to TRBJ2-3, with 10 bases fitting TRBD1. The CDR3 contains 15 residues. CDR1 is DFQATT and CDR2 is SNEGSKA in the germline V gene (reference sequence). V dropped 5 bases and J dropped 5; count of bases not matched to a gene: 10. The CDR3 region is CSAAEDRGRIDTQYF. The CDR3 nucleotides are TGCAGTGCTGCCGAAGACAGGGGGCGCATAGATACGCAGTATTTT.

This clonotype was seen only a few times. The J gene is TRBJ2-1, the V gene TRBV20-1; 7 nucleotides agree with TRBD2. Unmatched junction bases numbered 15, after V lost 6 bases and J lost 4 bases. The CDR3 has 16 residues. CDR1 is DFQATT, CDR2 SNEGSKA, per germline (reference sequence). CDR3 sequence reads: CSAASGRAGEYNEQFF. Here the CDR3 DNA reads TGCAGTGCCGCAAGCGGTCGGGCGGGAGAATACAATGAGCAGTTCTTC.

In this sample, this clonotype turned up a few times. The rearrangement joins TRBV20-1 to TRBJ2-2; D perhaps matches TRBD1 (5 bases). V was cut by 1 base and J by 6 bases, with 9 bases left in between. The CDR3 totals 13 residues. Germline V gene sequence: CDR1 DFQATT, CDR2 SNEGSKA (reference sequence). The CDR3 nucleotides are TGCAGTGCTAGAGGCAGGGCGTCCGGGGAGCTGTTTTTT. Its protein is CSARGRASGELFF.

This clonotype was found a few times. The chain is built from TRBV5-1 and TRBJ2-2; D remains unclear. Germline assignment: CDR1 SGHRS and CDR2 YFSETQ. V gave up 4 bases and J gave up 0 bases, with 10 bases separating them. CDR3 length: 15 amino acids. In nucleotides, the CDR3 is TGCGCCAGCAGCCAGCAGGCCGCGAACACCGGGGAGCTGTTTTTT. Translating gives CASSQQAANTGELFF.

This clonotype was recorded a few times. DNA of the CDR3: TGCGCCAGTAGGGCTAGTGCATACAATGAGCAGTTCTTC. It codes for CASRASAYNEQFF. The chain employs TRBV10-2 and TRBJ2-1; D remains unclear. The CDR3 is 13 amino acids. CDR1 is WSHSY, CDR2 SAAADI, per germline. Between the trimmed V and J ends, which lost 9 bases and 4 bases, there was a span of 13 bases.

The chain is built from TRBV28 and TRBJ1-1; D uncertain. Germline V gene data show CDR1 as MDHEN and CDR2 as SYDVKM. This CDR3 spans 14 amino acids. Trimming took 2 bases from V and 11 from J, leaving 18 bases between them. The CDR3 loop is CASSLPRHLPRAFF. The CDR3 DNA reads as TGTGCCAGCAGTTTACCTCGGCACCTCCCCCGGGCTTTCTTT.

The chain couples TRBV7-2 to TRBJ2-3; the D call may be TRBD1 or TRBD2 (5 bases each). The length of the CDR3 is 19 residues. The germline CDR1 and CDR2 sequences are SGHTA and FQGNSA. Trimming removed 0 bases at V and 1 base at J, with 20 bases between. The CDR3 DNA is TGTGCCAGCAGCTTAGCGGGGGTACGGTTTACGGGACGCACAGATACGCAGTATTTT. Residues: CASSLAGVRFTGRTDTQYF.

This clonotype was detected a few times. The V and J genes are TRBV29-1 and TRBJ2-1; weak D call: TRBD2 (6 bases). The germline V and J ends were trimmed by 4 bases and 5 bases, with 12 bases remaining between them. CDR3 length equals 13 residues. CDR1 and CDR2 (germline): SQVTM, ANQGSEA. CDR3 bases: TGCAGCGTTGTCCCACGGGAGCACAATGAGCAGTTCTTC. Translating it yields CSVVPREHNEQFF.

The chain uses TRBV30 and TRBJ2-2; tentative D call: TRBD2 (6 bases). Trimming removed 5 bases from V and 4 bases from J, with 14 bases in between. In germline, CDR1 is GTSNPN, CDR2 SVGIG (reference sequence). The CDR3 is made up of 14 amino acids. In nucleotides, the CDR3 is TGTGCCTGGGACATGGGGGGAAGCACCGGGGAGCTGTTTTTT. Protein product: CAWDMGGSTGELFF.

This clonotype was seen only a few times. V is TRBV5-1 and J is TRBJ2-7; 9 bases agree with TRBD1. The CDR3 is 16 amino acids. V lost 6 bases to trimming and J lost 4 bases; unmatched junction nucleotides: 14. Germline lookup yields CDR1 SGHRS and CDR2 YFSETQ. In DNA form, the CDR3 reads TGCGCCAGCACACCCGAGACAACAGGGGGCGGATACGAGCAGTACTTC. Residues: CASTPETTGGGYEQYF.

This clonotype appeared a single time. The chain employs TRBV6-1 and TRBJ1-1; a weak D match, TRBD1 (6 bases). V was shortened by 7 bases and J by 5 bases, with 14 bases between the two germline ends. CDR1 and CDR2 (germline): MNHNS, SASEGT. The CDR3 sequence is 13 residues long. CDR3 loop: CASTLSQGTEAFF. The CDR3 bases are TGTGCCAGCACCCTAAGCCAGGGGACTGAAGCTTTCTTT.

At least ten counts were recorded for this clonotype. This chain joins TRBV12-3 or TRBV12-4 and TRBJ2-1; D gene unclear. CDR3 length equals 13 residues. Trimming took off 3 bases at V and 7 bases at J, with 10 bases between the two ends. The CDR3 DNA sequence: TGTGCCAGCAGTTTGTTCCGGTGGAATGAGCAGTTCTTC. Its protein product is CASSLFRWNEQFF.

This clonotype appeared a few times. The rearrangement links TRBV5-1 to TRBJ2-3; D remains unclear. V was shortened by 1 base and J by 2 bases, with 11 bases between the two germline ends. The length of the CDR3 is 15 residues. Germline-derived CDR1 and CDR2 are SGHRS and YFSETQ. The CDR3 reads CASSLSNGFTDTQYF. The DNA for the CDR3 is TGCGCCAGCAGCTTGAGTAACGGGTTCACAGATACGCAGTATTTT.

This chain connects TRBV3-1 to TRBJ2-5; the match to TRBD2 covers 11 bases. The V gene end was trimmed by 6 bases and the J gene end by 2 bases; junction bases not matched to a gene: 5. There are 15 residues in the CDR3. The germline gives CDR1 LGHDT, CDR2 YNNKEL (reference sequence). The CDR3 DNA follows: TGTGCCAGCAGGAACGGACTAGCGGGTCAAGAGACCCAGTACTTC. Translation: CASRNGLAGQETQYF.

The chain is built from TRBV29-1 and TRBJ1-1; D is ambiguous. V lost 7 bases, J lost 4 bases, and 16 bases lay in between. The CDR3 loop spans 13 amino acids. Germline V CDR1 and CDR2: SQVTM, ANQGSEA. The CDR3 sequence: CSAWRDVGTEAFF. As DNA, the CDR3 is TGCAGCGCCTGGCGGGATGTGGGCACTGAAGCTTTCTTT.

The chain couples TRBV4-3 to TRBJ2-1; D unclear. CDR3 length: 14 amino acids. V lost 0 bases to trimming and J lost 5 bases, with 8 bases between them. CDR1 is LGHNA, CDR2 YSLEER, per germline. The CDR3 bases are TGCGCCAGCAGCCAAGACCGGCTTGACAATGAGCAGTTCTTC. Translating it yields CASSQDRLDNEQFF.

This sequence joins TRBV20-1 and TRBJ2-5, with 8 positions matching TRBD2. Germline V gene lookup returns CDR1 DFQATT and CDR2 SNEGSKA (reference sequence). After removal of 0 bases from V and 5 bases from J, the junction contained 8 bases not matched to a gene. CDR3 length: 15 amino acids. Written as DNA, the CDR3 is TGCAGTGCTAGAGATTTGTCGGGGGGGAGGGAGACCCAGTACTTC. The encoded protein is CSARDLSGGRETQYF.

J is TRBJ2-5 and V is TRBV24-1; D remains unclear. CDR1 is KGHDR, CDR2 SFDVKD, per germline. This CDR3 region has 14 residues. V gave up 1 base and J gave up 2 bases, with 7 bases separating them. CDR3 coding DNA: TGTGCCACCAGTGATTTCAGGAGTCAAGAGACCCAGTACTTC. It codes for CATSDFRSQETQYF.

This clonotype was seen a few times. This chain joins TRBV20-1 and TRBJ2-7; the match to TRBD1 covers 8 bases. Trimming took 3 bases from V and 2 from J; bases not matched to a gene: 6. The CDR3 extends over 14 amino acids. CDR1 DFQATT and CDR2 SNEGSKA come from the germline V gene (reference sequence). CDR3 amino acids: CSARGTGKPYEQYF. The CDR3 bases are TGCAGTGCTAGGGGGACAGGAAAACCCTACGAGCAGTACTTC.